This TCR beta chain was sequenced during a study of graft-versus-host responses after intestinal transplantation. Looking at the study overall: Multivisceral, liver-intestinal, or isolated intestinal grafts were transplanted into recipients. Anti-thymocyte globulin was used for induction in all recipients, who then took tacrolimus and steroids for approximately 3 years.

Here immunoSEQ multiplex PCR was the method, and the copy in TCRdb shows in-frame clones only, minus some. This table holds under 95,000 clones, roughly 90% found once. The study's findings and limits: Analysis identified GvH clones in recipient marrow, with some appearing first in ileum or blood. Early declines in HvG clones that occurred post-transplant were associated with peak circulating GvH clone levels.

Germline-derived CDR1 and CDR2 are SEHNR and FQNEAQ (reference sequence). The CDR3 extends over 14 amino acids. V lost 0 bases and J lost 2, with 5 bases in between. Points on this clone: Its specificity is unknown.

The TCR sequence derives from a human donor who received an intestinal transplant. The material sequenced was unstimulated CD8+ T cells sorted from spleen or lymph node cells, taken before intestinal transplant. The chain combines TRBV7-9 with TRBJ2-1, with D possibly being TRBD2 (5 bases). CDR3 bases: TGTGCCAGCAGCTTAGCGACTACCTACAATGAGCAGTTCTTC. Translation gives CASSLATTYNEQFF. Based on the CDR3 plus reference TRBV7-9 and TRBJ2-1, the full variable domain is DTGVSQNPRHKITKRGQNVTFRCDPISEHNRLYWYRQTLGQGPEFLTYFQNEAQLEKSRLLSDRFSAERPKGSFSTLEIQRTEQGDSAMYLCASSLATTYNEQFFGPGTRLTVL.